This T cell receptor beta chain was identified in a study of radiotherapy plus CTLA-4 blockade in lung cancer. Study-wide background: Patients showed objective responses in 18% of cases, and disease control was achieved by approximately 30%.

J gave up 3 bases and V 8 bases, and 5 bases lay outside the gene matches. Germline CDR1 and CDR2: SNHLY and FYNNEI. The CDR3 extends over 13 amino acids. Findings and limits, study-wide: There was expansion of tumor-derived TCR clones in blood after radiotherapy plus ipilimumab.

Concerning this clone itself: Its antigen remains unidentified.

Focal radiation with ipilimumab CTLA-4 blockade was given to patients with chemo-refractory metastatic non-small-cell lung cancer. This table comes from immunoSEQ multiplex PCR, and its TCRdb copy is limited to in-frame clones, with some not included. This sample yields roughly 59,000 clones, of which roughly 76% are seen a single time; around 8% belongs to the top ten. The material sequenced was peripheral blood, taken from a patient treated with radiotherapy plus ipilimumab. The rearrangement joins TRBV2 to TRBJ2-3; 7 bases are shared with TRBD2. The clonotype comes from a human donor with non-small cell lung cancer whose response to radiotherapy plus ipilimumab could not be evaluated. Written as DNA, the CDR3 is TGTGCCAGCTACGGTAGCGGGACAGATACGCAGTATTTT. Encoded protein: CASYGSGTDTQYF.